Below, 15 T cell receptor beta chains from the same sample are listed, as sequenced in a study of CD8 T cells in Susac syndrome. Random hexamers primed reverse transcription of roughly 0.5 to 1 ug RNA. Using its own MiXCR run on the immunoSEQ multiplex PCR reads, TCRdb lists one record per CDR3 protein. The repertoire has over 70,000 distinct CDR3 sequences, about 96% of them found once; the top ten carry 0.62%. The specimen was CD8+ T cells from PBMCs. The receptors here all came from a human donor with Susac syndrome.

The rearrangement uses TRBV30 and TRBJ1-5; a possible D gene is TRBD1 (5 bases). The CDR3 is 15 amino acids. The germline V gene has CDR1 GTSNPN and CDR2 SVGIG (reference sequence). V lost 3 bases, J lost 6 bases, and 18 bases lay in between. CDR3 sequence reads: CAWSAPGPVIQPQHF. The CDR3 DNA is TGTGCCTGGAGCGCTCCGGGGCCGGTGATTCAGCCCCAGCATTTT.

The gene calls are TRBV6-2 or TRBV6-3 and TRBJ2-1; TRBD1 agrees at 9 bases. The germline gives CDR1 MNHEY, CDR2 SVGEGT. The V and J ends lost 2 bases and 2 bases, in that order; junction bases with no gene match: 1. The CDR3 runs 15 residues. CDR3 sequence: CASSYGTGTYNEQFF. The CDR3 DNA sequence: TGTGCCAGCAGTTACGGGACAGGGACCTACAATGAGCAGTTCTTC.

The genes are TRBV4-2 and TRBJ1-5, with TRBD1 as a possible D gene (5 bases). The CDR3 is 16 residues long. The germline V gene has CDR1 LGHNA and CDR2 YNFKEQ. V lost 0 bases, J lost 6 bases, and 15 bases lay in between. CDR3 sequence (DNA): TGTGCCAGCAGCCAAGACCCAGGGAAGGGTGCTCAGCCCCAGCATTTT. Translation: CASSQDPGKGAQPQHF.

The gene calls are TRBV4-1 and TRBJ1-3; tentative D call: TRBD1 (5 bases). This CDR3 region has 15 residues. V was trimmed by 2 bases and J by 2 bases, leaving 10 bases between them. Per germline, CDR1 MGHRA and CDR2 YSYEKL. The CDR3 region is CASSQSGGTGNTIYF. CDR3 bases: TGCGCCAGCAGCCAAAGCGGGGGGACTGGAAACACCATATATTTT.

This clonotype appeared a few times. V and J are TRBV6-2 or TRBV6-3 and TRBJ1-1; tentative D call: TRBD1 (5 bases). With 5 bases removed from V and 5 bases from J, the gap between germline ends came to 9 bases. Germline V gives CDR1 MNHEY, CDR2 SVGEGT. The CDR3 covers 12 residues. The CDR3 spells CASSPTGTEAFF. CDR3 DNA sequence: TGTGCCAGCAGTCCTACAGGAACTGAAGCTTTCTTT.

The chain carries TRBV6-5 and TRBJ1-2; D might be TRBD1 (6 bases). V was shortened by 4 bases and J by 6 bases, with 18 bases between the two germline ends. Germline CDR1 and CDR2: MNHEY and SVGAGI. The length of the CDR3 is 15 residues. CDR3 region: CASSFTGFGGNGYTF. The CDR3 nucleotides are TGTGCCAGCAGTTTCACAGGATTCGGGGGCAATGGCTACACCTTC.

V is TRBV25-1 and J is TRBJ1-2, with D possibly matching TRBD1 (5 bases). The germline gives CDR1 MGHDK, CDR2 SYGVNS. V was clipped by 4 bases and J by 0 bases, with 15 bases between them. The CDR3 has 16 residues. The CDR3, as DNA: TGTGCCAGCAGTGCCCAAGGGGTGACAGCTAACTATGGCTACACCTTC. Protein: CASSAQGVTANYGYTF.

The CDR3 reads CSDRQGRDNYGYTF. Written as DNA, the CDR3 is TGCAGCGATAGACAAGGCCGAGATAACTATGGCTACACCTTC. The chain uses TRBV29-1 and TRBJ1-2; the D is unclear. The CDR3 sequence is 14 residues long. Trimming cost V 7 bases and J 1 base, with 16 bases left between them. The V gene's germline CDR1 is SQVTM and CDR2 ANQGSEA. Drawing the rest from reference TRBV29-1 and TRBJ1-2, the complete variable domain is SAVISQKPSRDICQRGTSLTIQCQVDSQVTMMFWYRQQPGQSLTLIATANQGSEATYESGFVIDKFPISRPNLTFSTLTVSNMSPEDSSIYLCSDRQGRDNYGYTFGSGTRLTVV.

V and J are TRBV7-6 and TRBJ1-5; D not resolved. The germline gives CDR1 SGHVS, CDR2 FNYEAQ. The CDR3 totals 13 residues. Trimming removed 9 bases at V and 1 base at J, with 10 bases between. CDR3 DNA sequence: TGTGCCAGTGGGATAGGGAGCAATCAGCCCCAGCATTTT. It codes for CASGIGSNQPQHF.

This chain links TRBV29-1 with TRBJ1-6; D is unresolved. Per germline, CDR1 SQVTM and CDR2 ANQGSEA. This CDR3 region has 12 residues. The germline V and J ends were trimmed by 0 bases and 14 bases, with 11 bases remaining between them. In DNA, the CDR3 is TGCAGCGTTGAAGATATGGGTGAGACCCTCCACTTT. Translation: CSVEDMGETLHF.

The chain couples TRBV20-1 to TRBJ2-1; D not resolved. Trimming took off 6 bases at V and 2 bases at J, with 14 bases between the two ends. CDR1 and CDR2 (germline): DFQATT, SNEGSKA (reference sequence). The CDR3 is 14 residues long. The CDR3 spells CSALQRTPYNEQFF. CDR3 DNA: TGCAGTGCCCTGCAGCGAACCCCCTACAATGAGCAGTTCTTC.

J is TRBJ1-2 and V is TRBV3-1; D call uncertain. The CDR3 totals 15 residues. V lost 0 bases to trimming and J lost 3 bases, with 11 bases between them. Per the germline V gene, CDR1 is LGHDT and CDR2 is YNNKEL (reference sequence). For the CDR3, the DNA is TGTGCCAGCAGCCAAGATAAAGACGGATACTATGGCTACACCTTC. It translates to CASSQDKDGYYGYTF.

This chain joins TRBV3-1 and TRBJ2-1, with 13 positions matching TRBD2. The germline CDR1 and CDR2 sequences are LGHDT and YNNKEL (reference sequence). The CDR3 contains 16 residues. V lost 1 base, J lost 9 bases, and 6 bases stayed unmatched. The DNA for the CDR3 is TGTGCCAGCAGCCAAGTGGGGACTAGCGGGGTTAGTGAGCAGTTCTTC. Amino acids: CASSQVGTSGVSEQFF.

The chain links TRBV12-3 or TRBV12-4 to TRBJ1-5, with D possibly TRBD1 on 6 matching bases. The CDR3 extends over 13 amino acids. V lost 6 bases to trimming and J lost 7 bases, with 13 bases between them. The CDR3 DNA reads as TGTGCCAGCAGACCAGGGGTCGGCCAGCCCCAGCATTTT. It translates to CASRPGVGQPQHF.

This chain connects TRBV20-1 to TRBJ2-5; TRBD2 agrees at 13 bases. The trim removed 5 bases at V and 3 bases at J, leaving 6 bases unmatched. CDR1 and CDR2 (germline): DFQATT, SNEGSKA (reference sequence). The CDR3 is 15 amino acids. CDR3 region: CSALGLAGKEETQYF. The CDR3 coding sequence is TGCAGTGCTCTGGGACTAGCGGGGAAGGAAGAGACCCAGTACTTC.